Shown below are 16 T cell receptor beta chains from a single sample sequenced in a study of T-cell reconstitution after alpha-beta-depleted transplantation in children. A TCRbeta library incorporating unique molecular identifiers was prepared. MiXCR, run by TCRdb on the PCR reads, gives a single entry per CDR3 protein. The sample shows some 200,000 distinct CDR3 sequences, around 7% of them seen only once. Specimen: PBMCs, collected before TCRalphabeta/CD19-depleted stem cell transplant. These receptors were obtained from a boy aged 2-9 years with acute lymphoblastic leukemia, due to receive a stem cell transplant.

The chain's CDR3 is CAWSSGSWDTQYF. CDR3 sequence (DNA): TGTGCCTGGAGTAGCGGGAGTTGGGATACGCAGTATTTT. This chain joins TRBV30 and TRBJ2-3; 8 nucleotides match TRBD2. J lost 6 bases, V lost 2 bases, and 4 bases had no gene match. CDR3 length equals 13 residues. CDR1 and CDR2 (germline): GTSNPN, SVGIG (reference sequence).

Many counts were recorded for this clonotype. The chain has TRBV14 and TRBJ1-2; 8 bases are shared with TRBD1. This CDR3 is built from 15 residues. Germline CDR1 is SGHDN and CDR2 is FVKESK. V lost 5 bases, J lost 4 bases, and 9 bases stayed unmatched. The CDR3 loop is CASSFRQGLFYGYTF. Written as DNA, the CDR3 is TGTGCCAGCAGCTTTCGACAGGGGCTATTCTATGGCTACACCTTC.

This clonotype was seen repeatedly, ten times or more. This rearrangement joins TRBV4-1 to TRBJ2-1, with 10 bases that match TRBD2. Germline V gene data show CDR1 as MGHRA and CDR2 as YSYEKL. J was trimmed by 7 bases and V by 4 bases; bases with no gene match: 4. The CDR3 covers 14 residues. CDR3 protein: CASSLGSGGNEQFF. For the CDR3, the DNA is TGCGCCAGCAGCCTGGGTAGCGGGGGGAATGAGCAGTTCTTC.

The sample holds a few counts of this clonotype. This chain uses TRBV11-2 with TRBJ2-5; TRBD2 agrees at 15 bases. Per the germline V gene, CDR1 is SGHAT and CDR2 is FQNNGV. V trimming: 2 bases; J trimming: 3 bases; junction bases outside the gene matches: 16. This CDR3 region has 21 residues. This CDR3 is CASSLLDRSRGLAGGKETQYF. The CDR3 DNA reads TGTGCCAGCAGCTTATTAGACCGGAGCCGGGGACTAGCGGGGGGCAAAGAGACCCAGTACTTC.

In this sample, this clonotype turned up many times. CDR3 in amino acids: CASREDGNTGELFF. DNA of the CDR3: TGTGCCAGCAGGGAGGATGGGAACACCGGGGAGCTGTTTTTT. The J gene is TRBJ2-2, the V gene TRBV6-1, with a tentative D call TRBD2 (5 bases). The CDR3 sequence is 14 residues long. The V gene lost 6 bases and the J gene lost 1 base, with 9 bases spanning the gap. CDR1 and CDR2 from the germline V gene are MNHNS and SASEGT.

This clonotype was observed at least ten times. V usage is TRBV12-3 or TRBV12-4 and J usage is TRBJ2-3; 9 bases are a match to TRBD2. After removal of 7 bases from V and 3 bases from J, the junction contained 5 bases not matched to a gene. This CDR3 has 14 residues. CDR3 nucleotide sequence: TGTGCCAGCATGGCGGGGGGGTCTACAGATACGCAGTATTTT. It translates to CASMAGGSTDTQYF.

This sequence joins TRBV6-1 and TRBJ1-3; D is unresolved. Germline values: CDR1 MNHNS, CDR2 SASEGT. V lost 6 bases, J lost 0 bases, and 15 bases lay in between. The CDR3 has 16 residues. CDR3 nucleotide sequence: TGTGCCAGCAGGCCGGGAGATTTCCCCTCTGGAAACACCATATATTTT. Amino acid sequence: CASRPGDFPSGNTIYF.

This clonotype was observed a few times. This chain links TRBV27 with TRBJ1-6, with D possibly being TRBD1 (6 bases). The CDR3 is 16 amino acids. Trimming pared 6 bases from V and 6 bases from J, leaving 18 bases between. The V gene's germline CDR1 is MNHEY and CDR2 SMNVEV (reference sequence). CDR3 loop: CASRRQGSLSNSPLHF. CDR3 in DNA: TGTGCCAGCAGACGTCAGGGGAGTTTAAGTAATTCACCCCTCCACTTT.

This clonotype was counted at least ten times. The chain recombines TRBV28 with TRBJ2-1, with D hard to call. CDR1 MDHEN and CDR2 SYDVKM come from the germline V gene. The CDR3 is made up of 15 amino acids. Trimming removed 2 bases at V and 3 bases at J, with 11 bases between. CDR3 protein: CASSLQVLSYNEQFF. In DNA, the CDR3 is TGTGCCAGCAGTTTACAAGTGTTGAGCTACAATGAGCAGTTCTTC.

The chain joins TRBV6-2 or TRBV6-3 to TRBJ1-5, with D possibly being TRBD1 (5 bases). Per germline, CDR1 MNHEY and CDR2 SVGEGT. This CDR3 is 18 amino acids long. Trimming removed 6 bases at V and 11 bases at J, with 32 bases between. This chain's CDR3 is CASSPDVARDSLISAQHF. In DNA form, the CDR3 reads TGTGCCAGCAGCCCGGATGTAGCCCGGGACTCTCTGATCTCAGCCCAGCATTTT.

This clonotype was seen ten or more times. This chain joins TRBV27 and TRBJ2-1, with 9 bases aligning to TRBD2. V lost 5 bases and J lost 4; bases outside the gene matches: 3. CDR1 is MNHEY and CDR2 is SMNVEV in the germline V gene (reference sequence). CDR3 length equals 14 residues. The CDR3 reads CASSASGAYNEQFF. For the CDR3, the DNA is TGTGCCAGCAGTGCTAGCGGGGCTTACAATGAGCAGTTCTTC.

This clonotype was seen only a few times. The V call is TRBV7-2, the J call TRBJ2-1; 9 bases agree with TRBD1. The J segment lost 0 bases and the V segment lost 4 bases, leaving 7 bases of the junction unmatched. From germline, CDR1 is SGHTA and CDR2 FQGNSA. This CDR3 spans 17 amino acids. The CDR3 loop is CASSSWTGEGSYNEQFF. The CDR3 nucleotides read TGTGCCAGCAGCTCCTGGACAGGGGAAGGCTCCTACAATGAGCAGTTCTTC.

This clonotype was found many times. V usage is TRBV5-1 and J usage is TRBJ2-2; 8 positions agree with TRBD2. The CDR3 extends over 18 amino acids. Unmatched junction bases numbered 12, after V lost 2 bases and J lost 3 bases. Germline CDR1 reads SGHRS; CDR2 reads YFSETQ. The CDR3 sequence: CASSFGRPRGGHTGELFF. Here the CDR3 DNA reads TGCGCCAGCAGCTTTGGCCGTCCACGCGGGGGGCACACCGGGGAGCTGTTTTTT.

This clonotype was counted many times. This rearrangement joins TRBV5-5 to TRBJ2-1; D is undetermined. CDR3 length: 11 residues. Germline CDR1 reads SGHKS; CDR2 reads YYEKEE (reference sequence). V shed 5 bases and J shed 8 bases, with 8 bases lying between them. The CDR3 DNA sequence: TGTGCCAGCAGTTGGCTCTATGAGCAGTTCTTC. It encodes CASSWLYEQFF.

The rearrangement joins TRBV19 to TRBJ2-1; possible D gene TRBD2, 5 bases. The ends were cut back, 5 bases at V and 1 base at J, with 9 bases in the middle. The CDR3 covers 14 residues. The germline V gene encodes CDR1 LNHDA and CDR2 SQIVND (reference sequence). This CDR3 is CASSQRGSYNEQFF. CDR3 bases: TGTGCCAGTAGTCAGCGCGGGTCCTACAATGAGCAGTTCTTC.

This clonotype turned up a few times. The V call is TRBV15, the J call TRBJ2-1; no reliable D call. V was pared by 0 bases and J by 7 bases, with 10 bases between. Germline V gene data show CDR1 as LNHNV and CDR2 as YYDKDF (reference sequence). CDR3 length equals 14 residues. CDR3 protein: CATSRDYSENEQFF. The CDR3 bases are TGTGCCACCAGCAGAGATTACAGTGAGAATGAGCAGTTCTTC.